This T cell receptor beta chain originates from a study of cytomegalovirus exposure and HLA in healthy donors. Findings of the study overall: The authors confirmed in vitro that three CMV-associated chains were specific for CMV antigens.

This clone was counted between two and nine times. Its specificity is not known. Trimming cost V 5 bases and J 3 bases, with 12 bases left between them. Germline-derived CDR1 and CDR2 are SGHNT and YYREEE (reference sequence). The CDR3 covers 13 residues. The protocol was immunoSEQ multiplex PCR, while the TCRdb copy is restricted to in-frame clones and leaves out a portion. The data hold about 140,000 clones, with around 87% observed a single time. The receptor's source is a man between 18 and 29 years old in good health and CMV-seropositive. Sequenced: PBMCs. The chain is built from TRBV5-4 and TRBJ2-7; a possible D gene is TRBD1 (5 bases). The CDR3 loop is CASSPDTDYEQYF. CDR3 sequence (DNA): TGTGCCAGCAGTCCGGACACCGACTACGAGCAGTACTTC.